Presented here are 32 T cell receptor beta chains from one specimen sequenced in a study of control samples from healthy donors and cancer patients. The method was immunoSEQ multiplex PCR; TCRdb's version includes in-frame clones alone and lacks a portion of them. The sample includes around 55,000 clones, around 90% of them seen just once. Source material: blood. The receptors come from a man aged 50 to 60 in good health.

This clone was counted only a few times. This chain joins TRBV28 and TRBJ2-7; 12 bases line up with TRBD2. Germline-derived CDR1 and CDR2 are MDHEN and SYDVKM. There are 16 residues in the CDR3. The junction had 7 bases not matched to a gene; V was cut back by 1 base and J by 6 bases. The CDR3, as DNA: TGTGCCAGCAGTTTATCCCGACTAGCGGGAGTAGGCGAGCAGTACTTC. It codes for CASSLSRLAGVGEQYF.

The sample holds a few counts of this clone. V gene TRBV3-1 (or the pseudogene TRBV3-2) combines with J gene TRBJ2-1; D is ambiguous. This CDR3 has 13 amino acids. V was clipped by 1 base and J by 6 bases, with 7 bases between them. Looked up from germline, CDR1 is LGHDT and CDR2 is YNNKEL (reference sequence). CDR3: CASSQVKGNEQFF. The CDR3 bases are TGTGCCAGCAGCCAAGTAAAGGGCAATGAGCAGTTCTTC.

This chain links TRBV6-1 with TRBJ2-5, with TRBD2 matching over 10 bases. The CDR3 has 17 residues. The V segment lost 2 bases and the J segment 5 bases; nucleotides outside the gene matches: 11. Per the germline V gene, CDR1 is MNHNS and CDR2 is SASEGT. The DNA for the CDR3 is TGTGCCAGCAGTGAAAGGGCTAGCGGGAGATTCAGGGAGACCCAGTACTTC. It yields the protein CASSERASGRFRETQYF.

This clone was recorded a few times. The V call is TRBV28, the J call TRBJ1-1, with 8 positions matching TRBD1. CDR1 and CDR2 (germline): MDHEN, SYDVKM. There are 15 residues in the CDR3. Germline trimming cut 4 bases from V and 5 bases from J; bases unmatched to any gene: 9. CDR3 bases: TGTGCCAGCAGTTCCGAGGGCAGGGGGCGGACTGAAGCTTTCTTT. It encodes CASSSEGRGRTEAFF.

The chain has TRBV10-2 and TRBJ2-7; tentatively, D is TRBD1 (5 bases). V was clipped by 3 bases and J by 0 bases, with 18 bases between them. The CDR3 has 17 residues. Looked up from germline, CDR1 is WSHSY and CDR2 is SAAADI. This chain's CDR3 is CASSDPAGSLPSYEQYF. The CDR3 DNA follows: TGCGCCAGCAGTGATCCCGCAGGGTCCCTACCCTCCTACGAGCAGTACTTC.

This clone was recorded once. The chain is built from TRBV6-5 and TRBJ2-1; D may match TRBD1 or TRBD2 (5 bases each). CDR1 and CDR2 (germline): MNHEY, SVGAGI. CDR3 length: 15 amino acids. The germline V and J ends were trimmed by 4 bases and 7 bases, with 17 bases remaining between them. CDR3 sequence (DNA): TGTGCCAGCAGTTCCGGGACGCATAATTTGAATGAGCAGTTCTTC. Its translation is CASSSGTHNLNEQFF.

The chain joins TRBV10-3 to TRBJ1-1, with D uncertain. Germline V gene sequence: CDR1 ENHRY, CDR2 SYGVKD. CDR3 length: 14 amino acids. Trimming took off 2 bases at V and 4 bases at J, with 11 bases between the two ends. The CDR3 reads CAISEHSQGTEAFF. Here the CDR3 DNA reads TGTGCCATCAGTGAGCATTCCCAAGGCACTGAAGCTTTCTTT.

The chain employs TRBV28 and TRBJ2-7; TRBD1 might be the D (5 bases). The V gene's germline CDR1 is MDHEN and CDR2 SYDVKM. This CDR3 contains 14 residues. Trimming stripped 4 bases from V and 2 bases from J, with 12 bases between. The CDR3 region has the DNA TGTGCCAGCAGTTCGACCGGACAAACCTACGAGCAGTACTTC. Protein sequence: CASSSTGQTYEQYF.

This rearrangement joins TRBV6-5 to TRBJ1-2, with TRBD1 matching over 10 bases. Germline V gives CDR1 MNHEY, CDR2 SVGAGI. Trimming at V came to 2 bases and at J to 3 bases, leaving 6 bases not matched to a gene. This CDR3 contains 16 residues. Written as DNA, the CDR3 is TGTGCCAGCAGTTACCCCACCGACAGGGGGCACTATGGCTACACCTTC. This sequence encodes CASSYPTDRGHYGYTF.

The rearrangement links TRBV6-1 to TRBJ2-7; 9 positions match TRBD2. The J segment lost 3 bases and the V segment lost 6 bases, leaving 3 bases of the junction unmatched. CDR3 length: 13 amino acids. CDR1 MNHNS and CDR2 SASEGT come from the germline V gene. The CDR3 DNA reads as TGTGCCAGCAGGATAGCGGGAGACTACGAGCAGTACTTC. Protein: CASRIAGDYEQYF.

This clone was seen just once. The V gene is TRBV11-1, the J gene TRBJ2-7; D might be TRBD1 or TRBD2, each matching 5 bases. The germline V and J ends were trimmed by 1 base and 2 bases, with 9 bases remaining between them. Germline assignment: CDR1 SGHAT and CDR2 FQDESV (reference sequence). The CDR3 extends over 14 amino acids. CDR3 residues: CASSLGDRAYEQYF. DNA of the CDR3: TGTGCCAGCAGCTTAGGGGACCGAGCCTACGAGCAGTACTTC.

The V gene is TRBV7-9, the J gene TRBJ1-5; 7 nucleotides agree with TRBD1. The CDR3 consists of 16 residues. CDR1 and CDR2 from the germline V gene are SEHNR and FQNEAQ (reference sequence). The ends lost 4 bases at V and 3 bases at J; junction bases unmatched: 9. The CDR3 protein is CASSSSTGTANQPQHF. CDR3 nucleotide sequence: TGTGCCAGCAGCTCCTCCACCGGGACAGCCAATCAGCCCCAGCATTTT.

The chain recombines TRBV6-4 with TRBJ1-1; D is possibly TRBD1 (6 bases). V lost 4 bases and J lost 5, with 17 bases in between. The CDR3 totals 15 residues. Germline CDR1 and CDR2: MRHNA and SNTAGT. CDR3 coding DNA: TGTGCCAGCAGTGCCATGGCGGGGGCAGGTACTGAAGCTTTCTTT. This sequence encodes CASSAMAGAGTEAFF.

J is TRBJ2-3 and V is TRBV7-7; 7 bases are shared with TRBD2. The germline gives CDR1 SSHAT, CDR2 FNYEAQ (reference sequence). This CDR3 is built from 18 residues. With V trimmed by 1 base and J by 0 bases, 10 bases remained unmatched. The CDR3 region has the DNA TGTGCCAGCAGCTTAGTTCCCCCTAGCGGACTAAGCACAGATACGCAGTATTTT. Translation: CASSLVPPSGLSTDTQYF.

This sequence joins TRBV18 and TRBJ1-2; tentatively, D is TRBD1 (5 bases). Germline CDR1 is KGHSH and CDR2 is LQKENI. This CDR3 contains 16 residues. V dropped 1 base and J dropped 0 bases, with 12 bases sitting between them. CDR3 sequence reads: CASSPRRGPSNYGYTF. CDR3 DNA sequence: TGTGCCAGCTCACCACGGAGGGGCCCCTCTAACTATGGCTACACCTTC. The full variable domain, its missing parts supplied by reference TRBV18 and TRBJ1-2, is NAGVMQNPRHLVRRRGQEARLRCSPMKGHSHVYWYRQLPEEGLKFMVYLQKENIIDESGMPKERFSAEFPKEGPSILRIQQVVRGDSAAYFCASSPRRGPSNYGYTFGSGTRLTVV.

This chain links TRBV15 with TRBJ1-3, with TRBD1 as a possible D gene (5 bases). Germline V gene sequence: CDR1 LNHNV, CDR2 YYDKDF (reference sequence). Trimming took off 0 bases at V and 0 bases at J, with 9 bases between the two ends. The CDR3 has 16 amino acids. The CDR3 protein is CATSREVGLSGNTIYF. CDR3 in DNA: TGTGCCACCAGCAGAGAGGTGGGGCTCTCTGGAAACACCATATATTTT.

The chain uses TRBV15 and TRBJ2-3; no reliable D call. The CDR3 loop spans 14 amino acids. The ends were cut back, 0 bases at V and 7 bases at J, with 11 bases in the middle. CDR1 and CDR2 from the germline V gene are LNHNV and YYDKDF (reference sequence). In nucleotides, the CDR3 is TGTGCCACCAGCAGAGATCTCGTAGCAAATACGCAGTATTTT. Protein: CATSRDLVANTQYF.

The J gene is TRBJ1-2, the V gene TRBV2; 10 nucleotides line up with TRBD1. This CDR3 is 14 amino acids long. Germline loops: CDR1 SNHLY, CDR2 FYNNEI. With 5 bases clipped from V and 6 bases from J, the junction kept 6 bases outside the gene matches. The CDR3 reads CASSLDRGPHGYTF. Here the CDR3 DNA reads TGTGCCAGCAGTCTTGACAGGGGGCCTCATGGCTACACCTTC.

The rearrangement uses TRBV11-3 and TRBJ2-3; a possible D gene is TRBD2 (6 bases). V lost 1 base and J lost 2, with 19 bases in between. The CDR3 consists of 18 residues. CDR1 and CDR2 (germline): SGHNT, YENEEA. The CDR3 region has the DNA TGTGCCAGCAGCTTAGGTCAAAGGTTGGCGGGATCCACAGATACGCAGTATTTT. It is translated as CASSLGQRLAGSTDTQYF.

With regard to this clone: This CDR3 is missing its conserved last phenylalanine or tryptophan, likely due to a read error. The J gene is TRBJ1-1, the V gene TRBV10-3; tentatively, D is TRBD1 (5 bases). CDR3 size: 14 residues. Germline V lookup: CDR1 ENHRY, CDR2 SYGVKD. V was clipped by 0 bases and J by 7 bases, with 12 bases between them. In DNA, the CDR3 is TGTGCCATCAGTGAGTCATGGGGGGACGTTGAAGCTTTCCTT. Its protein is CAISESWGDVEAFL.

CDR3 amino acids: CASRQPGRSTDTQYF. CDR3 bases: TGTGCCAGCAGGCAGCCGGGAAGAAGCACAGATACGCAGTATTTT. The chain joins TRBV7-9 to TRBJ2-3; D is perhaps TRBD2 (5 bases). From germline, CDR1 is SEHNR and CDR2 FQNEAQ (reference sequence). Trimming shortened V by 6 bases and J by 0 bases, and 13 bases separated the two germline ends. The CDR3 length is 15 residues.

The V call is TRBV24-1, the J call TRBJ1-5; 8 bases are a match to TRBD1. V lost 7 bases to trimming and J lost 5 bases; unmatched junction nucleotides: 3. Germline-derived CDR1 and CDR2 are KGHDR and SFDVKD. The CDR3 is 13 amino acids. Here the CDR3 reads CATRTGADQPQHF. CDR3 nucleotides: TGTGCCACCAGGACAGGGGCCGATCAGCCCCAGCATTTT.

The chain is built from TRBV28 and TRBJ2-1; no clear D gene. V lost 1 base to trimming and J lost 3 bases, with 7 bases between them. CDR1 is MDHEN and CDR2 is SYDVKM in the germline V gene. The CDR3 runs 14 residues. The CDR3 sequence: CASSLSGFYNEQFF. CDR3 in DNA: TGTGCCAGCAGTTTATCAGGATTCTACAATGAGCAGTTCTTC.

The chain links TRBV6-1 to TRBJ1-1; D call uncertain. Germline loops: CDR1 MNHNS, CDR2 SASEGT. The CDR3 sequence is 14 residues long. V dropped 2 bases and J dropped 1 base, with 8 bases sitting between them. CDR3 amino acids: CASSESGRNTEAFF. The CDR3 DNA reads as TGTGCCAGCAGTGAATCTGGGCGGAACACTGAAGCTTTCTTT.

The chain has TRBV27 and TRBJ2-2; 10 nucleotides line up with TRBD1. Germline values: CDR1 MNHEY, CDR2 SMNVEV (reference sequence). V was pared by 6 bases and J by 7 bases, with 8 bases of the junction left unmatched. This CDR3 contains 15 residues. The CDR3 DNA reads as TGTGCCAGCAGAAGGACAGGGGGTTATGGCGGGGAGCTGTTTTTT. As protein: CASRRTGGYGGELFF.

By frequency in the sample, this clone is medium-sized. The rearrangement joins TRBV6-5 to TRBJ1-5; D may be TRBD1 (6 bases). Per germline, CDR1 MNHEY and CDR2 SVGAGI. Trimming took 11 bases from V and 11 from J, leaving 16 bases between them. This CDR3 is built from 11 residues. This chain's CDR3 is CAYLGGGTQHF. CDR3 DNA: TGTGCCTACCTCGGAGGGGGGACCCAGCATTTT.

The chain combines TRBV7-9 with TRBJ2-1; D not certain. This CDR3 is built from 13 residues. The germline V gene encodes CDR1 SEHNR and CDR2 FQNEAQ (reference sequence). V was pared by 2 bases and J by 5 bases, with 7 bases between. CDR3 nucleotides: TGTGCCAGCAGCTTAAGGGCCAACAATGAGCAGTTCTTC. Translating it yields CASSLRANNEQFF.

The chain employs TRBV7-9 and TRBJ2-6; 7 bases match TRBD1. Trimming at V came to 5 bases and at J to 0 bases, leaving 10 bases not matched to a gene. The V gene's germline CDR1 is SEHNR and CDR2 FQNEAQ (reference sequence). CDR3 length: 18 residues. As DNA, the CDR3 is TGTGCCAGCAGCGATACCTGGACAGGAAGCTCTGGGGCCAACGTCCTGACTTTC. It codes for CASSDTWTGSSGANVLTF.

The chain combines TRBV11-3 with TRBJ2-7, with D maybe TRBD2 (5 bases). The V gene's germline CDR1 is SGHNT and CDR2 YENEEA. Between the trimmed V and J ends, which lost 0 bases and 6 bases, there was a span of 15 bases. The CDR3 runs 15 residues. The CDR3 reads CASSLEGDTYSEQYF. The CDR3 region has the DNA TGTGCCAGCAGCTTAGAGGGAGACACCTACTCCGAGCAGTACTTC.

V and J are TRBV19 and TRBJ1-4; tentative D call: TRBD1 (6 bases). V was pared by 6 bases and J by 5 bases, with 16 bases between. This CDR3 has 15 residues. Germline values: CDR1 LNHDA, CDR2 SQIVND (reference sequence). The CDR3 coding sequence is TGTGCCAGTAGACCTTGGACAGCAAAGAATGAAAAACTGTTTTTT. It encodes CASRPWTAKNEKLFF.

To note about this clone: One end of the junction varies from germline; a read error may be responsible. This specimen includes other DNA sequences encoding the same CDR3. J is TRBJ1-3 and V is TRBV3-1 (or the pseudogene TRBV3-2); 8 nucleotides agree with TRBD1. The CDR3 contains 19 residues. Germline lookup yields CDR1 LGHDT and CDR2 YNNKEL (reference sequence). CDR3 sequence (DNA): TGTGCCAGCAGTCCTGAGGACAGGGACCTCCTGTTCTCTGGAAATACCATATATTTT. It is translated as CASSPEDRDLLFSGNTIYF.

J is TRBJ1-5 and V is TRBV24-1; weak D call: TRBD1 (5 bases). The V gene's germline CDR1 is KGHDR and CDR2 SFDVKD. V was pared by 5 bases and J by 8 bases, with 12 bases between. The CDR3 spans 13 residues. This CDR3 reads CATSGLDREPQHF. CDR3 nucleotides: TGTGCCACCAGTGGGCTTGACAGAGAGCCCCAGCATTTT.